This T cell receptor (beta chain) was sequenced for a study of blood T cell repertoires in COVID-19. The table came from immunoSEQ multiplex PCR; TCRdb's copy has only in-frame clones and leaves some out. Of about 250,000 clones listed, approximately 86% are singletons. Germline V lookup: CDR1 SNHLY, CDR2 FYNNEI. The CDR3 extends over 14 amino acids. Trimming took 5 bases from V and 4 from J; bases not matched to a gene: 7. The sequenced material came from peripheral blood. This receptor was identified in a woman aged 60 to 75 who had recovered from COVID-19. The chain combines TRBV2 with TRBJ1-2; TRBD1 aligns across 7 bases. Here the CDR3 DNA reads TGTGCCAGCAGTAAGGACAGGCGGGCCTATGGCTACACCTTC. It encodes CASSKDRRAYGYTF.